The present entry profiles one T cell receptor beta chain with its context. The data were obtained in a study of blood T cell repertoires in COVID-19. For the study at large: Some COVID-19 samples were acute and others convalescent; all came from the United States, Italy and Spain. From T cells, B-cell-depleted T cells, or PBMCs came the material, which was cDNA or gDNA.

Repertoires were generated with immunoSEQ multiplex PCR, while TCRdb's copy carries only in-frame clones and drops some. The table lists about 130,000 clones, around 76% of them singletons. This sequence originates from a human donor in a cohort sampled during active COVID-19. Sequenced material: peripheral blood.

The CDR3 sequence: CASKAGGLYQETQYF. For the CDR3, the DNA is TGTGCCAGCAAGGCGGGGGGCCTGTACCAAGAGACCCAGTACTTC. The chain carries TRBV28 and TRBJ2-5; TRBD2 agrees at 8 bases. Trimming removed 7 bases from V and 0 bases from J; junction bases left unmatched: 7. The germline V gene encodes CDR1 MDHEN and CDR2 SYDVKM. The CDR3 is 15 amino acids.